This T cell receptor beta chain comes out of a study of T-cell memory formation after mild COVID-19. Study background: TCR clustering was largely donor specific.

TCRdb reprocessed the 5' RACE reads via MiXCR and lists one record per CDR3 protein. The table shows 470,000 or so distinct CDR3 sequences, with under 20% occurring only once. The V gene lost 6 bases and the J gene lost 2 bases, with 8 bases spanning the gap. The CDR3 has 13 residues. Sample: PBMCs or a T cell subset sorted from them (not recorded which). The source is a man between 18 and 29 years old who had mild COVID-19 (a few samples of this study predate the infection). Cell type and time point are not known. The chain couples TRBV23-1 to TRBJ2-1, with D tentatively TRBD1 (6 bases). TRBV23-1 is reported as an ORF; its role is uncertain. CDR3 DNA: TGCGCCAGCAGGGACAGTACCTACAATGAGCAGTTCTTC. Translating gives CASRDSTYNEQFF.